Below, 21 T cell receptor beta chains from the same sample are listed, as sequenced in a study. TCRdb used MiXCR to reprocess the 5' RACE reads, holding one entry per CDR3 protein. This sample has tens of thousands of distinct CDR3 sequences, with 25% to 35% found just once. The material sequenced was naive CD4+ T cells sorted from blood. Subset here: naive CD4+ T cells, CD4+CD45RA+CD25-. Receptor source: a female donor with breast cancer.

V usage is TRBV28 and J usage is TRBJ2-7; 8 positions match TRBD1. CDR3 length: 12 residues. Trimming removed 5 bases from V and 12 bases from J; junction bases left unmatched: 9. Germline CDR1 MDHEN, CDR2 SYDVKM. CDR3 bases: TGTGCCAGCAGTCTCCCGGGACAGGCGGTGTACTTC. This translates into CASSLPGQAVYF. The variable domain in full, completed from reference TRBV28 and TRBJ2-7, reads DVKVTQSSRYLVKRTGEKVFLECVQDMDHENMFWYRQDPGLGLRLIYFSYDVKMKEKGDIPEGYSVSREKKERFSLILESASTNQTSMYLCASSLPGQAVYFGPGTRLTVT.

This chain connects TRBV30 to TRBJ1-3; D not resolved. The germline V gene encodes CDR1 GTSNPN and CDR2 SVGIG (reference sequence). The ends were cut back, 5 bases at V and 0 bases at J, with 17 bases in the middle. This CDR3 is 16 amino acids long. This CDR3 reads CAWDPRLKSSGNTIYF. CDR3 coding DNA: TGTGCCTGGGACCCGCGGTTGAAGAGCTCTGGAAACACCATATATTTT. The full variable domain, its missing parts supplied by reference TRBV30 and TRBJ1-3, is SQTIHQWPATLVQPVGSPLSLECTVEGTSNPNLYWYRQAAGRGLQLLFYSVGIGQISSEVPQNLSASRPQDRQFILSSKKLLLSDSGFYLCAWDPRLKSSGNTIYFGEGSWLTVV.

This clonotype has just one count. The V call is TRBV6-1, the J call TRBJ2-1; 9 nucleotides match TRBD1. After removal of 6 bases from V and 12 bases from J, the junction contained 9 bases not matched to a gene. This CDR3 has 13 residues. Germline V lookup: CDR1 MNHNS, CDR2 SASEGT. The CDR3 loop is CASRINRQGGQFF. CDR3 nucleotide sequence: TGTGCCAGCAGGATCAATCGACAGGGGGGGCAGTTCTTC.

At least ten counts were recorded for this clonotype. V and J are TRBV7-2 and TRBJ2-1; 7 nucleotides match TRBD2. The length of the CDR3 is 13 residues. The V gene's germline CDR1 is SGHTA and CDR2 FQGNSA. Trimming took 7 bases from V and 9 from J; bases not matched to a gene: 9. CDR3 in DNA: TGTGCCAGCACCCCGGACTCGGGGGGTGAGCAGTTCTTC. This translates into CASTPDSGGEQFF.

The V gene is TRBV27, the J gene TRBJ2-7; D unclear. The germline gives CDR1 MNHEY, CDR2 SMNVEV (reference sequence). This CDR3 contains 12 residues. Deletions cut 6 bases from V and 6 bases from J, with 12 bases between. This CDR3 is CASSNPGREQYF. CDR3 coding DNA: TGTGCCAGCAGCAATCCAGGTCGCGAGCAGTACTTC.

V usage is TRBV7-8 and J usage is TRBJ1-1; TRBD1 might be the D (5 bases). The V and J ends lost 5 bases and 4 bases respectively, with 14 bases between them. Looked up from germline, CDR1 is SGHVS and CDR2 is FQNEAQ. CDR3 length: 14 amino acids. This chain's CDR3 is CASSPLMGGTEAFF. CDR3 coding DNA: TGTGCCAGCAGCCCCCTTATGGGGGGCACTGAAGCTTTCTTT.

This clonotype was found a few times. V usage is TRBV5-1 and J usage is TRBJ2-1, with a tentative D call TRBD1 (5 bases). The germline V gene has CDR1 SGHRS and CDR2 YFSETQ. V dropped 0 bases and J dropped 12 bases, with 10 bases sitting between them. CDR3 length: 12 residues. DNA for the CDR3: TGCGCCAGCAGCTTGGCCACAGGACGGCAGTTCTTC. Its protein is CASSLATGRQFF.

This clonotype showed up just a few times. V gene TRBV5-6 combines with J gene TRBJ1-3, with D possibly being TRBD1 (6 bases). The CDR3 length is 16 residues. Germline-derived CDR1 and CDR2 are SGHDT and YYEEEE. V was clipped by 2 bases and J by 0 bases, with 12 bases between them. Here the CDR3 reads CASSFYGQSSGNTIYF. The CDR3 nucleotides are TGTGCCAGCAGCTTCTACGGACAGAGCTCTGGAAACACCATATATTTT.

This clonotype was counted between two and nine times. This chain joins TRBV20-1 and TRBJ2-1, with 8 positions matching TRBD2. Germline V gene data show CDR1 as DFQATT and CDR2 as SNEGSKA (reference sequence). There are 15 residues in the CDR3. V lost 0 bases, J lost 4 bases, and 5 bases stayed unmatched. In DNA form, the CDR3 reads TGCAGTGCTAGAGATCCCGGGGGGGATTACAATGAGCAGTTCTTC. It translates to CSARDPGGDYNEQFF.

There are a few counts of this clonotype. V gene TRBV2 combines with J gene TRBJ2-2; no clear D. The CDR3 spans 16 residues. Germline CDR1 reads SNHLY; CDR2 reads FYNNEI. V was trimmed by 4 bases and J by 1 base, leaving 13 bases between them. In DNA form, the CDR3 reads TGTGCCAGCAGTGTGGGTCGAAAGCGGAACACCGGGGAGCTGTTTTTT. This codes for CASSVGRKRNTGELFF.

The gene calls are TRBV5-4 and TRBJ2-1; 10 bases match TRBD2. This CDR3 has 15 amino acids. The germline V gene has CDR1 SGHNT and CDR2 YYREEE (reference sequence). The ends lost 4 bases at V and 4 bases at J; junction bases unmatched: 5. The CDR3 DNA sequence: TGTGCCAGCAGCCCACCGGGACTAGCGTACAATGAGCAGTTCTTC. It specifies CASSPPGLAYNEQFF.

About this clonotype itself: One end of the junction is discordant with germline, which a read error may explain. This CDR3 is CASSLTGERNQPQHF. CDR3 coding DNA: TGTGCCAGTAGCTTAACAGGGGAGCGCAATCAGCCCCAGCATTTT. This sequence joins TRBV7-3 and TRBJ1-5; 7 bases fit TRBD1. The CDR3 is 15 amino acids. Germline V CDR1 and CDR2: SGHTA, FQGTGA. Supplemented by reference TRBV7-3 and TRBJ1-5, the full variable domain reads GAGVSQTPSNKVTEKGKYVELRCDPISGHTALYWYRQSLGQGPEFLIYFQGTGAADDSGLPNDRFFAVRPEGSVSTLKIQRTERGDSAVYLCASSLTGERNQPQHFGDGTRLSIL.

The CDR3 nucleotides are TGTGCCAGTAAAGGCAGAAATTCACCCCTCCACTTT. This translates into CASKGRNSPLHF. The chain joins TRBV6-5 to TRBJ1-6; the D is unclear. The CDR3 runs 12 residues. Germline CDR1 reads MNHEY; CDR2 reads SVGAGI. V was shortened by 9 bases and J by 7 bases, with 10 bases between the two germline ends.

The chain combines TRBV5-5 with TRBJ2-3; 9 bases agree with TRBD2. The CDR3 has 15 residues. The germline V gene has CDR1 SGHKS and CDR2 YYEKEE (reference sequence). V lost 5 bases to trimming and J lost 2 bases; unmatched junction nucleotides: 6. CDR3 residues: CASSQLAGLTDTQYF. The CDR3 nucleotides are TGTGCCAGCAGTCAGCTAGCGGGGCTCACAGATACGCAGTATTTT. The full variable domain, with the rest looked up from reference TRBV5-5 and TRBJ2-3, is DAGVTQSPTHLIKTRGQQVTLRCSPISGHKSVSWYQQVLGQGPQFIFQYYEKEERGRGNFPDRFSARQFPNYSSELNVNALLLGDSALYLCASSQLAGLTDTQYFGPGTRLTVL.

V usage is TRBV20-1 and J usage is TRBJ2-5; no firm D call. CDR1 DFQATT and CDR2 SNEGSKA come from the germline V gene (reference sequence). Trimming stripped 3 bases from V and 1 base from J, with 6 bases between. The CDR3 spans 12 residues. CDR3 bases: TGCAGTGCTAGCTTAAGCCAAGAGACCCAGTACTTC. Protein product: CSASLSQETQYF.

Regarding this clonotype: A single base separates this from a much larger clone, so it may be a read error. This rearrangement joins TRBV19 to TRBJ2-1; 10 positions match TRBD1. The CDR3 has 15 residues. Per germline, CDR1 LNHDA and CDR2 SQIVND (reference sequence). V was pared by 11 bases and J by 6 bases, with 13 bases of the junction left unmatched. CDR3 sequence reads: CAGNGDRGYGNEQFF. The DNA of the CDR3 is TGTGCCGGTAATGGGGACAGGGGATACGGCAATGAGCAGTTCTTC.

This clonotype was observed a handful of times. This chain uses TRBV5-1 with TRBJ2-5; TRBD1 agrees at 9 bases. This CDR3 comprises 16 residues. Trimming at V came to 4 bases and at J to 4 bases, leaving 11 bases not matched to a gene. The V gene's germline CDR1 is SGHRS and CDR2 YFSETQ. The CDR3 DNA is TGCGCCAGCAGCAGTTTACAGGGGGCGATTAGAGAGACCCAGTACTTC. This sequence encodes CASSSLQGAIRETQYF.

This clonotype is labeled as medium-sized. This chain links TRBV9 with TRBJ2-2; TRBD2 matches 8 bases. This CDR3 spans 16 amino acids. The ends lost 3 bases at V and 2 bases at J; junction bases unmatched: 6. CDR1 and CDR2 (germline): SGDLS, YYNGEE. The CDR3 DNA is TGTGCCAGCAGCGCCGGACTAGCCGTCAACACCGGGGAGCTGTTTTTT. It translates to CASSAGLAVNTGELFF.

This clonotype has a handful of counts. This chain uses TRBV2 with TRBJ2-5, with 7 bases aligning to TRBD1. The CDR3 contains 14 residues. The trim removed 5 bases at V and 4 bases at J, leaving 7 bases unmatched. Looked up from germline, CDR1 is SNHLY and CDR2 is FYNNEI. The CDR3 bases are TGTGCCAGCAGTCTGCGACAGGGCGTAGAGACCCAGTACTTC. It encodes CASSLRQGVETQYF.

This clonotype showed up just a few times. The rearrangement joins TRBV7-2 to TRBJ2-7; weak D call: TRBD2 (5 bases). The CDR3 covers 17 residues. V was pared by 5 bases and J by 6 bases, with 26 bases between. Germline V lookup: CDR1 SGHTA, CDR2 FQGNSA. The CDR3: CASSSVIRGRQVPEQYF. The CDR3 DNA reads TGTGCCAGCAGCAGTGTAATTCGGGGTCGGCAGGTACCCGAGCAGTACTTC.

This clonotype was seen a few times. The V call is TRBV6-6, the J call TRBJ2-7; 11 bases match TRBD1. The CDR3 loop spans 16 amino acids. Trimming at V came to 2 bases and at J to 2 bases, leaving 5 bases not matched to a gene. Per germline, CDR1 MNHNY and CDR2 SVGAGI (reference sequence). The DNA of the CDR3 is TGTGCCAGCAGTTACCCCCCGGGACAGGGGGCCTACGAGCAGTACTTC. It is translated as CASSYPPGQGAYEQYF.